This T cell receptor beta chain originates from a study of monozygotic twins with inflammatory bowel disease. cDNA was produced in eight separate reactions per sample. A template switching step added UMIs, each with a 6-nucleotide sample barcode. From the 5' RACE reads, TCRdb lists one entry per CDR3 protein and no DNA. Its table lists under 350,000 distinct CDR3 sequences. CDR3 length: 15 amino acids. CDR1 and CDR2 from the germline V gene are LGHDT and YNNKEL (reference sequence). The sequence was obtained from a human donor with ulcerative colitis or Crohn's disease, or a healthy co-twin of an affected twin (not recorded which). Input material: blood. The chain couples TRBV3-1 to TRBJ2-3. CDR3: CASSRLGGITDTQYF.